The rows below give T cell receptor beta chains drawn from one sample of a study of OX40 agonist ivuxolimab in advanced cancers. Assay: immunoSEQ multiplex PCR; the TCRdb copy retains only in-frame clones and omits some. The sample has fewer than 85,000 clones; 65% to 90% are singletons. The input for sequencing was CD4+ or CD8+ T cells sorted from blood, taken in a trial of the OX40 agonist ivuxolimab. The receptors were sampled from an adult with an advanced solid tumor such as melanoma, head and neck, liver or kidney cancer. CDR3s include the opening cysteine and the closing phenylalanine or tryptophan. Fields, in order: D gene, CDR3 length, clone size, V gene, J gene, CDR3 protein. D genes are given only for firm matches. Clone size appears in some rows only: once, few, many, or a class for an expanded clone.

>TRBD1|15|-|TRBV15|TRBJ2-5
CATSRGTGGTETQYF
>TRBD1|16|-|TRBV4-1|TRBJ1-1
CASSHRGTGGGLEAFF
>TRBD1|13|-|TRBV16|TRBJ1-2
CASTQGQGYGYTF
>TRBD1|15|-|TRBV5-1|TRBJ1-1
CASSTGQGGGTEAFF
>-|15|-|TRBV4-1|TRBJ1-2
CASSPLEASNYGYTF
>-|11|-|TRBV6-5|TRBJ2-7
CASSPGSTQYF
>-|13|-|TRBV18|TRBJ2-2
CASSRDQGGELFF
>TRBD1|15|-|TRBV2|TRBJ1-2
CASSAQGQGVDGYTF
>-|15|-|TRBV18|TRBJ2-3
CASSPLGGITDTQYF
>TRBD1|16|-|TRBV7-3|TRBJ2-3
CASSLMGQGATDTQYF
>-|15|-|TRBV6-6|TRBJ2-7
CASSEWRRFSYEQYF
>TRBD1|17|-|TRBV5-1|TRBJ1-1
CASSLRGGAVRNTEAFF
>-|15|once|TRBV6-1|TRBJ1-5
CATTIGVGGDQPQHF
>TRBD2|15|once|TRBV5-6|TRBJ2-5
CASSASGGAGETQYF
>-|15|-|TRBV9|TRBJ2-1
CASSVDESSYNEQFF
>-|17|-|TRBV7-6|TRBJ2-2
CASSWAGGTGLTGELFF
>TRBD1|14|-|TRBV30|TRBJ1-3
CAWKGQGSGNTIYF
>-|13|-|TRBV6-1|TRBJ2-7
CATQQGTLDEQYF
>-|15|-|TRBV28|TRBJ2-2
CASSFRSFNTGELFF
>-|13|once|TRBV5-1|TRBJ2-5
CASSLDGRETQYF
>-|14|-|TRBV25-1|TRBJ1-4
CASSDSGAHEKLFF